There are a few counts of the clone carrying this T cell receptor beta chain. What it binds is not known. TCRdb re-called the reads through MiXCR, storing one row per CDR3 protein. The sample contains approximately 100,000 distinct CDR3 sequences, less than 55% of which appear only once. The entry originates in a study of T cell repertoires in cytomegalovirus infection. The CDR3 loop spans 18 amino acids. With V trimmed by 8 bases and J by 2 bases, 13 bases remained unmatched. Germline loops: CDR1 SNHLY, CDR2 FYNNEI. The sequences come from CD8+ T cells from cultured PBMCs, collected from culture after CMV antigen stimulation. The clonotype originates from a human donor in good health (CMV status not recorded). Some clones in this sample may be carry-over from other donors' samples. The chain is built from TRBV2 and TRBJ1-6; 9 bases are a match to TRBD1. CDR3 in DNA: TGTGCCAGCTACCGGGACAGGGAAACGAACACCTATAATTCACCCCTCCACTTT. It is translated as CASYRDRETNTYNSPLHF.